These 13 T cell receptor beta chains originate from one sample sequenced in a study of T cells in Graves' hyperthyroidism and ophthalmopathy. Template material for amplifying TCR beta CDR3 regions consisted of RNA transcripts. When the TCR CDR3 underwent first-round RT-PCR, the HTBI primer set was used. TCRdb ran MiXCR on the multiplex PCR reads and lists one entry per CDR3 protein. The repertoire consists of approximately 200,000 distinct CDR3 sequences, with 18% occurring once and the leading ten covering approximately 40%. The sample taken for sequencing was blood. These receptors all stem from a middle-aged man with Graves' hyperthyroidism.

This clonotype was detected many times. The chain employs TRBV9 and TRBJ1-5; D perhaps matches TRBD1 (6 bases). Germline values: CDR1 SGDLS, CDR2 YYNGEE. V lost 3 bases to trimming and J lost 0 bases, with 10 bases between them. The CDR3 totals 15 residues. The CDR3: CASSEQGYSNQPQHF. DNA of the CDR3: TGTGCCAGCAGCGAACAGGGTTATAGCAATCAGCCCCAGCATTTT. The variable domain in full, with the rest retrieved from reference TRBV9 and TRBJ1-5, is DSGVTQTPKHLITATGQRVTLRCSPRSGDLSVYWYQQSLDQGLQFLIQYYNGEERAKGNILERFSAQQFPDLHSELNLSSLELGDSALYFCASSEQGYSNQPQHFGDGTRLSIL.

This clonotype showed up many times. The rearrangement joins TRBV20-1 to TRBJ2-1; no clear D. The CDR3 loop spans 15 amino acids. Germline values: CDR1 DFQATT, CDR2 SNEGSKA (reference sequence). V lost 3 bases and J lost 3, with 15 bases in between. The CDR3 coding sequence is TGCAGTGCTAGTGTAGGGTCATCCTTCTACAATGAGCAGTTCTTC. It encodes CSASVGSSFYNEQFF.

This clonotype appeared many times. This chain links TRBV28 with TRBJ1-6; D not resolved. The CDR3 is 16 residues long. Trimming removed 6 bases at V and 5 bases at J, with 17 bases between. Germline CDR1 is MDHEN and CDR2 is SYDVKM. CDR3 in amino acids: CASSPPFSYDNSPLHF. The CDR3 DNA is TGTGCCAGCAGCCCCCCCTTCAGTTATGATAATTCACCCCTCCACTTT.

There are many counts of this clonotype. The DNA for the CDR3 is TGCGCCAGCAGCTTTCCCGGACAGCAACAAGAGACCCAGTACTTC. This sequence encodes CASSFPGQQQETQYF. The chain recombines TRBV5-1 with TRBJ2-5; weak D call: TRBD1 (6 bases). The V and J ends lost 2 bases and 2 bases respectively, with 13 bases between them. The germline CDR1 and CDR2 sequences are SGHRS and YFSETQ. The CDR3 consists of 15 residues.

This clonotype was recorded many times. The gene calls are TRBV7-9 and TRBJ2-1; 7 bases line up with TRBD2. V shed 6 bases, J shed 6 bases, and the junction held 11 bases outside the gene matches. The CDR3 length is 15 residues. CDR1 is SEHNR and CDR2 is FQNEAQ in the germline V gene (reference sequence). CDR3 residues: CASSPGGGRGNEQFF. CDR3 nucleotides: TGTGCCAGCAGTCCAGGCGGGGGTCGCGGCAATGAGCAGTTCTTC.

CDR3 in amino acids: CASKVTSSSYEQYF. The CDR3 DNA follows: TGCGCCAGCAAGGTCACTAGCTCCTCCTACGAGCAGTACTTC. This sequence joins TRBV10-2 and TRBJ2-7, with a tentative D call TRBD2 (6 bases). Germline CDR1 WSHSY, CDR2 SAAADI. The V gene lost 7 bases and the J gene lost 0 bases, with 13 bases spanning the gap. The CDR3 spans 14 residues.

This clonotype was detected ten times or more. The CDR3 region has the DNA TGTGCCAGCAGTTCAGGGGGGAATCAGCCCCAGCATTTT. Its protein is CASSSGGNQPQHF. The chain joins TRBV12-3 or TRBV12-4 to TRBJ1-5; TRBD1 aligns across 7 bases. The trim removed 4 bases at V and 4 bases at J, leaving 1 base unmatched. The CDR3 contains 13 residues.

In this sample, this clonotype turned up many times. J is TRBJ2-3 and V is TRBV7-8; 16 bases line up with TRBD2. This CDR3 contains 19 residues. From germline, CDR1 is SGHVS and CDR2 FQNEAQ. The J segment lost 0 bases and the V segment lost 1 base, leaving 4 bases of the junction unmatched. The CDR3 reads CASSLGGLAGGLSTDTQYF. The CDR3, as DNA: TGTGCCAGCAGCTTAGGGGGACTAGCGGGGGGGCTAAGCACAGATACGCAGTATTTT.

This clonotype has at least ten counts. DNA for the CDR3: TGTGCCAGCGCAGGCACCGGGGAGCTGTTTTTT. Its translation is CASAGTGELFF. The chain couples TRBV9 to TRBJ2-2; no clear D. The V and J ends lost 7 bases and 4 bases respectively, with 5 bases between them. The CDR3 runs to 11 residues. From germline, CDR1 is SGDLS and CDR2 YYNGEE.

V usage is TRBV7-3 and J usage is TRBJ2-3; D perhaps matches TRBD1 (5 bases). Trimming stripped 4 bases from V and 0 bases from J, with 11 bases between. Germline loops: CDR1 SGHTA, CDR2 FQGTGA. The CDR3 has 15 amino acids. The CDR3 region is CASSYDSPSTDTQYF. In DNA form, the CDR3 reads TGTGCCAGCAGCTATGACAGTCCTAGCACAGATACGCAGTATTTT.

This clonotype was detected a few times. Since a much larger clone is just one base distant, this may be a read error. The J gene is TRBJ2-7, the V gene TRBV18; maybe TRBD2 (6 bases). This CDR3 comprises 13 residues. Germline assignment: CDR1 KGHSH and CDR2 LQKENI. CDR3 protein: CAGSTGGAYEQYF. In nucleotides, the CDR3 is TGTGCCGGCTCAACTGGCGGGGCCTACGAGCAGTACTTC.

This clonotype was seen many times. V and J are TRBV6-2 or TRBV6-3 and TRBJ2-7; unclear D gene. This CDR3 is built from 16 residues. Between the trimmed V and J ends, which lost 1 base and 0 bases, there was a span of 13 bases. Germline V CDR1 and CDR2: MNHEY, SVGEGT. CDR3 in amino acids: CASSYLGPPSSYEQYF. The CDR3 DNA sequence: TGTGCCAGCAGTTACTTAGGACCGCCGAGCTCCTACGAGCAGTACTTC.

This sequence joins TRBV30 and TRBJ2-7, with D unresolved. The CDR3 spans 15 residues. V lost 0 bases and J lost 0, with 12 bases in between. Germline CDR1 GTSNPN, CDR2 SVGIG (reference sequence). CDR3 in amino acids: CAWSVIGPSSYEQYF. DNA for the CDR3: TGTGCCTGGAGTGTAATCGGACCAAGCTCCTACGAGCAGTACTTC.